Each of the 30 T cell receptor beta chains below was sequenced from the same sample in a study of cytomegalovirus exposure and HLA in healthy donors. The PCR had 60 Vbeta and 13 Jbeta primers. The protocol was immunoSEQ multiplex PCR, while the TCRdb copy is restricted to in-frame clones and leaves out a portion. The repertoire holds 150,000 to 200,000 clones, with 82% as singletons. Sequencing input: PBMCs. These receptors were collected from a girl aged 10 to 17 in good health and CMV-seropositive.

The CDR3 loop reads CASKRGSYGYTF. In nucleotides, the CDR3 is TGTGCCAGCAAACGGGGGTCCTATGGCTACACCTTC. The chain couples TRBV6-7 to TRBJ1-2, with a tentative D call TRBD1 (5 bases). TRBV6-7 is filed as an ORF, its function uncertain. The CDR3 covers 12 residues. V was clipped by 7 bases and J by 4 bases, with 10 bases between them.

This clone was seen just once. The rearrangement links TRBV28 to TRBJ1-4; D gene uncertain. The CDR3 is 12 amino acids. V lost 2 bases and J 6 bases, leaving 4 bases between the germline ends. The germline gives CDR1 MDHEN, CDR2 SYDVKM. The CDR3 sequence: CASSLLHEKLFF. The CDR3 DNA is TGTGCCAGCAGTTTACTCCATGAAAAACTGTTTTTT.

The CDR3 here is CASSPGQGEYEQYF. CDR3 coding DNA: TGTGCCAGCTCACCGGGCCAGGGGGAATACGAGCAGTACTTC. V gene TRBV18 combines with J gene TRBJ2-5; the match to TRBD1 covers 7 bases. The J call is doubtful: the DNA matches TRBJ2-7 better. The CDR3 loop spans 14 amino acids. The V gene's germline CDR1 is KGHSH and CDR2 LQKENI.

The chain employs TRBV27 and TRBJ2-1, with D possibly being TRBD2 (5 bases). V gave up 0 bases and J gave up 3 bases, with 18 bases separating them. Germline V gene lookup returns CDR1 MNHEY and CDR2 SMNVEV (reference sequence). The CDR3 is made up of 18 amino acids. This chain's CDR3 is CASSLSVLGSVDYNEQFF. The CDR3 nucleotides read TGTGCCAGCAGTTTATCAGTCTTAGGGAGCGTGGACTACAATGAGCAGTTCTTC.

The chain combines TRBV28 with TRBJ2-7; the D gene is possibly TRBD2 (7 bases). The germline gives CDR1 MDHEN, CDR2 SYDVKM. V was shortened by 8 bases and J by 3 bases, with 20 bases between the two germline ends. CDR3 length: 15 amino acids. CDR3 in amino acids: CASRGATLRFYEQYF. CDR3 nucleotide sequence: TGTGCCAGCCGGGGGGCGACTCTTCGCTTCTACGAGCAGTACTTC.

This clone appeared a single time. The chain has TRBV7-2 and TRBJ1-4; TRBD1 matches 9 bases. The CDR3 has 18 residues. The V gene end was trimmed by 1 base and the J gene end by 4 bases; junction bases not matched to a gene: 10. Germline V CDR1 and CDR2: SGHTA, FQGNSA. CDR3 in DNA: TGTGCCAGCAGCTTAGGCCGCGGACAGGGGACCGATAATGAAAAACTGTTTTTT. It codes for CASSLGRGQGTDNEKLFF.

This clone occurred a few times. V is TRBV29-1 and J is TRBJ1-2, with 8 bases lining up with TRBD1. The CDR3 has 12 amino acids. Germline-derived CDR1 and CDR2 are SQVTM and ANQGSEA. The J segment lost 5 bases and the V segment lost 8 bases, leaving 7 bases of the junction unmatched. The CDR3 here is CSIRQGLYGYTF. The CDR3 DNA reads TGCAGCATAAGACAGGGGCTGTATGGCTACACCTTC.

V gene TRBV5-4 combines with J gene TRBJ2-7, with D perhaps matching TRBD2 (5 bases). V lost 4 bases and J lost 0, with 20 bases in between. Germline V lookup: CDR1 SGHNT, CDR2 YYREEE (reference sequence). The CDR3 spans 17 residues. The CDR3 sequence: CASSTSLAREGSYEQYF. In nucleotides, the CDR3 is TGTGCCAGCAGCACCAGTTTGGCCCGCGAGGGCTCCTACGAGCAGTACTTC. The full variable domain, its missing parts supplied by reference TRBV5-4 and TRBJ2-7, is ETGVTQSPTHLIKTRGQQVTLRCSSQSGHNTVSWYQQALGQGPQFIFQYYREEENGRGNFPPRFSGLQFPNYSSELNVNALELDDSALYLCASSTSLAREGSYEQYFGPGTRLTVT.

V is TRBV7-8 and J is TRBJ2-7; 9 nucleotides align to TRBD1. V lost 3 bases to trimming and J lost 3 bases; unmatched junction nucleotides: 21. This CDR3 is 20 amino acids long. CDR1 is SGHVS and CDR2 is FQNEAQ in the germline V gene. CDR3 in amino acids: CASSFTFQTPRDRVIYEQYF. CDR3 nucleotides: TGTGCCAGCAGCTTCACCTTTCAAACTCCACGGGACAGGGTTATCTACGAGCAGTACTTC.

The V call is TRBV10-3, the J call TRBJ1-1; the match to TRBD1 covers 8 bases. V dropped 4 bases and J dropped 6; count of bases not matched to a gene: 4. Looked up from germline, CDR1 is ENHRY and CDR2 is SYGVKD. The CDR3 consists of 13 residues. The CDR3 nucleotides read TGTGCCATCAGTGTCTCGGGACAGGCTGAAGCTTTCTTT. Translating it yields CAISVSGQAEAFF.

The chain recombines TRBV5-6 with TRBJ2-1, with 9 nucleotides matching TRBD2. The ends lost 0 bases at V and 6 bases at J; junction bases unmatched: 4. The CDR3 sequence is 15 residues long. Germline CDR1 is SGHDT and CDR2 is YYEEEE. The CDR3 spells CASSLALAGPNEQFF. The CDR3 coding sequence is TGTGCCAGCAGCTTGGCGCTAGCGGGACCCAATGAGCAGTTCTTC.

The rearrangement uses TRBV10-3 and TRBJ2-5, with a possible D match to TRBD1 (6 bases). Germline CDR1 reads ENHRY; CDR2 reads SYGVKD. The ends were cut back, 5 bases at V and 2 bases at J, with 18 bases in the middle. The CDR3 has 16 amino acids. DNA of the CDR3: TGTGCCATCAGTTCTTGGGAACCGGGGACACAAGAGACCCAGTACTTC. The encoded protein is CAISSWEPGTQETQYF.

This chain links TRBV28 with TRBJ1-1; D uncertain. CDR1 and CDR2 (germline): MDHEN, SYDVKM. The CDR3 is 14 residues long. Trimming removed 7 bases at V and 1 base at J, with 13 bases between. This chain's CDR3 is CASKETVENTEAFF. Written as DNA, the CDR3 is TGTGCCAGCAAGGAGACGGTCGAGAACACTGAAGCTTTCTTT.

The rearrangement uses TRBV19 and TRBJ1-4, with a tentative D call TRBD1 (6 bases). V was shortened by 7 bases and J by 7 bases, with 25 bases between the two germline ends. The CDR3 runs to 17 residues. Germline CDR1 reads LNHDA; CDR2 reads SQIVND (reference sequence). The chain's CDR3 is CASKLPDRTVGGEKLFF. The CDR3 DNA reads as TGTGCCAGTAAACTACCCGACAGGACAGTCGGTGGTGAAAAACTGTTTTTT.

On this clone: The same CDR3 also results from other DNA sequences found in this sample. The chain links TRBV7-9 to TRBJ1-1; D is unclear. Germline CDR1 SEHNR, CDR2 FQNEAQ (reference sequence). This CDR3 spans 13 amino acids. V gave up 2 bases and J gave up 1 base, with 5 bases separating them. The CDR3 region is CASSLPGNTEAFF. As DNA, the CDR3 is TGTGCCAGCAGCTTACCAGGGAACACTGAAGCTTTCTTT.

The chain links TRBV2 to TRBJ2-1, with 8 bases lining up with TRBD1. The CDR3 has 15 amino acids. V lost 4 bases, J lost 7 bases, and 9 bases stayed unmatched. Looked up from germline, CDR1 is SNHLY and CDR2 is FYNNEI. In nucleotides, the CDR3 is TGTGCCAGCAGTGGACTCAGGGGGCCCCAAAATGAGCAGTTCTTC. This sequence encodes CASSGLRGPQNEQFF.

The V and J genes are TRBV4-3 and TRBJ2-1; 8 positions agree with TRBD2. The CDR3 consists of 17 residues. In germline, CDR1 is LGHNA, CDR2 YSLEER. V lost 3 bases to trimming and J lost 0 bases; unmatched junction nucleotides: 7. This CDR3 reads CASSHSTGTSSYNEQFF. CDR3 coding DNA: TGCGCCAGCAGCCATTCTACCGGGACTAGCTCCTACAATGAGCAGTTCTTC.

The chain couples TRBV7-2 to TRBJ2-7; 8 bases match TRBD1. After removal of 4 bases from V and 2 bases from J, the junction contained 10 bases not matched to a gene. The germline CDR1 and CDR2 sequences are SGHTA and FQGNSA. The CDR3 has 16 residues. CDR3 amino acids: CASSSRDRRLTYEQYF. The CDR3 DNA sequence: TGTGCCAGCAGCTCGAGGGACAGGAGATTAACCTACGAGCAGTACTTC. Complete variable domain (other parts from reference TRBV7-2 and TRBJ2-7): GAGVSQSPSNKVTEKGKDVELRCDPISGHTALYWYRQSLGQGLEFLIYFQGNSAPDKSGLPSDRFSAERTGGSVSTLTIQRTQQEDSAVYLCASSSRDRRLTYEQYFGPGTRLTVT.

The chain uses TRBV19 and TRBJ1-1; D remains ambiguous. This CDR3 contains 18 residues. Per the germline V gene, CDR1 is LNHDA and CDR2 is SQIVND (reference sequence). Trimming removed 7 bases from V and 4 bases from J, with 28 bases in between. CDR3 in amino acids: CASNSGNIPPTTGTEAFF. The CDR3 DNA reads as TGTGCCAGTAACTCCGGGAACATCCCACCAACAACGGGCACTGAAGCTTTCTTT.

This chain joins TRBV5-4 and TRBJ1-2, with TRBD1 identical over 8 bases. V was pared by 4 bases and J by 7 bases, with 12 bases of the junction left unmatched. This CDR3 is 15 amino acids long. Germline assignment: CDR1 SGHNT and CDR2 YYREEE (reference sequence). The CDR3 sequence is CASSPRLQGASGYTF. Here the CDR3 DNA reads TGTGCCAGCAGCCCCCGGCTCCAGGGGGCAAGTGGCTACACCTTC.

Details on this clone: This is likely a read error, given that the CDR3 carries no conserved phenylalanine or tryptophan at its end. The chain is built from TRBV28 and TRBJ2-7; 7 bases agree with TRBD1. Germline CDR1 reads MDHEN; CDR2 reads SYDVKM. The V segment lost 6 bases and the J segment 5 bases; nucleotides outside the gene matches: 13. The CDR3 sequence is 15 residues long. The CDR3 here is CASRWGDRASDEQYL. CDR3 sequence (DNA): TGTGCCAGCAGGTGGGGCGACAGGGCATCCGACGAGCAGTACCTC.

The V and J genes are TRBV9 and TRBJ2-7; weak D call: TRBD1 (5 bases). The CDR3 has 15 amino acids. Germline V gene data show CDR1 as SGDLS and CDR2 as YYNGEE. With 0 bases removed from V and 3 bases from J, the gap between germline ends came to 13 bases. CDR3: CASSVGPTAGYEQYF. DNA of the CDR3: TGTGCCAGCAGCGTAGGCCCGACAGCCGGCTACGAGCAGTACTTC.

V and J are TRBV28 and TRBJ2-5; TRBD1 matches 9 bases. CDR1 is MDHEN and CDR2 is SYDVKM in the germline V gene. J lost 3 bases, V lost 6 bases, and 8 bases had no gene match. The CDR3 is 15 amino acids. CDR3 loop: CASRPSGTGKETQYF. CDR3 bases: TGTGCCAGCAGACCTTCCGGGACAGGGAAAGAGACCCAGTACTTC.

This clone turned up a few times. The chain couples TRBV5-5 to TRBJ1-4; D may be TRBD1 (5 bases). Per germline, CDR1 SGHKS and CDR2 YYEKEE (reference sequence). V shed 4 bases and J shed 5 bases, with 15 bases lying between them. The CDR3 sequence is 15 residues long. The CDR3 DNA reads as TGTGCCAGCAGCCCTTCCGGACAAGACAATGAAAAACTGTTTTTT. Its protein is CASSPSGQDNEKLFF.

The chain uses TRBV27 and TRBJ2-6, with TRBD1 identical over 8 bases. The CDR3 is 18 amino acids. Germline-derived CDR1 and CDR2 are MNHEY and SMNVEV (reference sequence). The junction had 11 bases not matched to a gene; V was cut back by 4 bases and J by 3 bases. In DNA form, the CDR3 reads TGTGCCAGCAGTTCAGGGGGCGGAGATCTTAGTGGGGCCAACGTCCTGACTTTC. It specifies CASSSGGGDLSGANVLTF. Combining the CDR3 with reference TRBV27 and TRBJ2-6 gives the whole variable domain EAQVTQNPRYLITVTGKKLTVTCSQNMNHEYMSWYRQDPGLGLRQIYYSMNVEVTDKGDVPEGYKVSRKEKRNFPLILESPSPNQTSLYFCASSSGGGDLSGANVLTFGAGSRLTVL.

This clone was recorded only once. J is TRBJ1-3 and V is TRBV5-1; D may be TRBD1 (6 bases). Germline V gene lookup returns CDR1 SGHRS and CDR2 YFSETQ. The CDR3 loop spans 13 amino acids. The CDR3 here is CASAGGLGNTIYF. The CDR3 DNA follows: TGCGCTAGTGCGGGGGGGCTTGGAAACACCATATATTTT. Full variable domain (rest looked up from reference TRBV5-1 and TRBJ1-3): KAGVTQTPRYLIKTRGQQVTLSCSPISGHRSVSWYQQTPGQGLQFLFEYFSETQRNKGNFPGRFSGRQFSNSRSEMNVSTLELGDSALYLCASAGGLGNTIYFGEGSWLTVV.

The chain joins TRBV18 to TRBJ1-1; TRBD1 agrees at 12 bases. With 3 bases clipped from V and 11 bases from J, the junction kept 7 bases outside the gene matches. Germline V gene lookup returns CDR1 KGHSH and CDR2 LQKENI. The CDR3 totals 14 residues. The CDR3 DNA reads as TGTGCCAGCTCACCGGTCCCGGGACAGGGGGCGGCTTTCTTT. Amino acid sequence: CASSPVPGQGAAFF.

The V call is TRBV5-5, the J call TRBJ1-2; D unresolved. CDR1 is SGHKS and CDR2 is YYEKEE in the germline V gene (reference sequence). The CDR3 length is 15 residues. The V gene lost 0 bases and the J gene lost 2 bases, with 11 bases spanning the gap. CDR3 residues: CASSLVDQVNYGYTF. For the CDR3, the DNA is TGTGCCAGCAGCTTGGTCGATCAGGTCAACTATGGCTACACCTTC.

The chain is built from TRBV29-1 and TRBJ2-5, with 12 bases fitting TRBD1. The CDR3 has 15 amino acids. V was pared by 6 bases and J by 2 bases, with 7 bases of the junction left unmatched. Germline-derived CDR1 and CDR2 are SQVTM and ANQGSEA. CDR3 residues: CSVAGDRGLQETQYF. The CDR3 bases are TGCAGCGTCGCTGGGGACAGGGGGCTGCAAGAGACCCAGTACTTC.

The genes are TRBV19 and TRBJ1-1; no firm D call. Per the germline V gene, CDR1 is LNHDA and CDR2 is SQIVND (reference sequence). Trimming removed 7 bases from V and 0 bases from J, with 12 bases in between. The CDR3 has 14 amino acids. The CDR3, as DNA: TGTGCCAGTAATACTTGGGCCGTGAACACTGAAGCTTTCTTT. It encodes CASNTWAVNTEAFF.